Presented here are 3 T cell receptor beta chains from one specimen sequenced in a study of blood T cells in healthy people across ages (dated by TCRdb to between 2014 and 2017). The library was made by 5' RACE. A second PCR of about 6 to 11 cycles was run with a J-beta primer mix and a sample-barcoded 5' primer. Using fastp at Q25 and MiXCR, TCRdb reprocessed the public reads and kept productive beta chains. Rows merge per CDR3 protein into single entries with the most common DNA and genes. In this sample the table shows some 1,800,000 distinct CDR3 sequences, approximately 39% of which occur a single time. The leading ten clones occupy roughly 23% of the sample. The sequenced sample was blood. Receptor source: a human donor in good health.

This clonotype was picked up a small number of times. The chain recombines TRBV20-1 with TRBJ2-5, with 11 bases aligning to TRBD2. Germline CDR1 DFQATT, CDR2 SNEGSKA (reference sequence). J lost 3 bases, V lost 0 bases, and 12 bases had no gene match. The CDR3 spans 18 residues. CDR3: CSARDPRATSGAEETQYF. The CDR3 coding sequence is TGCAGTGCTAGAGATCCCAGAGCGACTAGCGGGGCAGAAGAGACCCAGTACTTC.

The chain uses TRBV5-1 and TRBJ2-3; D is perhaps TRBD2 (6 bases). The germline V and J ends were trimmed by 0 bases and 1 base, with 15 bases remaining between them. The germline gives CDR1 SGHRS, CDR2 YFSETQ. CDR3 length: 17 residues. The CDR3 here is CASSLASVSGGTDTQYF. DNA of the CDR3: TGCGCCAGCAGCTTGGCCAGTGTTAGCGGAGGCACAGATACGCAGTATTTT.

The chain joins TRBV7-9 to TRBJ2-1; 9 bases line up with TRBD1. Trimming at V came to 5 bases and at J to 5 bases, leaving 16 bases not matched to a gene. The CDR3 totals 18 residues. Germline lookup yields CDR1 SEHNR and CDR2 FQNEAQ (reference sequence). The CDR3: CASSVRSIQGASHNEQFF. Written as DNA, the CDR3 is TGTGCCAGCAGCGTTCGATCAATACAGGGGGCGTCACACAATGAGCAGTTCTTC.